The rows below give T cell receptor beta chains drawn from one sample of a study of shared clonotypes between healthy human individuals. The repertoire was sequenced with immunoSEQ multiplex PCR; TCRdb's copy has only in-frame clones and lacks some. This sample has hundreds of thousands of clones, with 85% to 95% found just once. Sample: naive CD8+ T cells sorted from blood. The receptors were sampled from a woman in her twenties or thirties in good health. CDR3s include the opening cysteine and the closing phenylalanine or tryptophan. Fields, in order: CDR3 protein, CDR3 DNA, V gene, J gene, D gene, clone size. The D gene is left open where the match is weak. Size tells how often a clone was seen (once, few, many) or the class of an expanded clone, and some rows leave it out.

cdr3_aa: CASSGLGIQSYEQYF
cdr3_nt: TGTGCCAGCAGCGGACTCGGGATTCAAAGCTACGAGCAGTACTTC
v_call: TRBV28
j_call: TRBJ2-7
d_call: .
clone_size: .

cdr3_aa: CSARLTENYEQYF
cdr3_nt: TGCAGCGCCCGATTGACAGAAAACTACGAGCAGTACTTC
v_call: TRBV29-1
j_call: TRBJ2-7
d_call: .
clone_size: .

cdr3_aa: CASSSERDEQYF
cdr3_nt: TGTGCCAGCAGCTCCGAACGGGACGAGCAGTACTTC
v_call: TRBV11-3
j_call: TRBJ2-7
d_call: .
clone_size: .

cdr3_aa: CASSLDRASYEQYF
cdr3_nt: TGTGCCAGCAGCTTGGACAGGGCATCCTACGAGCAGTACTTC
v_call: TRBV5-4
j_call: TRBJ2-7
d_call: .
clone_size: .

cdr3_aa: CASSFAAFSYEQYF
cdr3_nt: TGTGCCAGCAGTTTCGCGGCATTCTCCTACGAGCAGTACTTC
v_call: TRBV27
j_call: TRBJ2-7
d_call: .
clone_size: .

cdr3_aa: CASSIPGTEAFF
cdr3_nt: TGTGCCAGTAGTATACCGGGCACTGAAGCTTTCTTT
v_call: TRBV19
j_call: TRBJ1-1
d_call: .
clone_size: .

cdr3_aa: CAGGDAHYEQYF
cdr3_nt: TGTGCCGGTGGGGACGCTCACTACGAGCAGTACTTC
v_call: TRBV2
j_call: TRBJ2-7
d_call: .
clone_size: .

cdr3_aa: CASSEPLTGYYEQYF
cdr3_nt: TGTGCCAGCAGTGAACCCCTGACAGGATACTACGAGCAGTACTTC
v_call: TRBV2
j_call: TRBJ2-7
d_call: .
clone_size: .

cdr3_aa: CASSDNYEQYF
cdr3_nt: TGTGCCAGCAGCGATAACTACGAGCAGTACTTC
v_call: TRBV5-6
j_call: TRBJ2-7
d_call: .
clone_size: .

cdr3_aa: CASSPTDRPGSGELFF
cdr3_nt: TGCGCCAGCAGCCCGACGGACAGGCCCGGCTCCGGGGAGCTGTTTTTT
v_call: TRBV4-1
j_call: TRBJ2-2
d_call: TRBD1
clone_size: .

cdr3_aa: CASSQVGGYQPQHF
cdr3_nt: TGCGCCAGCAGCCAAGTGGGGGGGTATCAGCCCCAGCATTTT
v_call: TRBV4-1
j_call: TRBJ1-5
d_call: .
clone_size: .

cdr3_aa: CASSLGLGLDTQYF
cdr3_nt: TGTGCCAGCAGCTTAGGCCTTGGGCTCGATACGCAGTATTTT
v_call: TRBV13
j_call: TRBJ2-3
d_call: .
clone_size: .

cdr3_aa: CASNDNTHYEQYF
cdr3_nt: TGCGCCAGCAATGATAACACCCACTACGAGCAGTACTTC
v_call: TRBV10-2
j_call: TRBJ2-7
d_call: .
clone_size: .

cdr3_aa: CAISGSGLLTEAFF
cdr3_nt: TGTGCCATCAGTGGCTCAGGGCTGCTAACTGAAGCTTTCTTT
v_call: TRBV10-3
j_call: TRBJ1-1
d_call: .
clone_size: .

cdr3_aa: CASSLLGEKAGELFF
cdr3_nt: TGTGCCAGCAGTTTATTGGGGGAGAAGGCCGGGGAGCTGTTTTTT
v_call: TRBV28
j_call: TRBJ2-2
d_call: .
clone_size: .

cdr3_aa: CASIEIGGDYNEQFF
cdr3_nt: TGTGCCAGCATAGAAATTGGCGGAGACTACAATGAGCAGTTCTTC
v_call: TRBV2
j_call: TRBJ2-1
d_call: .
clone_size: .

cdr3_aa: CASSPSLWLAGDHSYEQYF
cdr3_nt: TGTGCCAGCAGTCCCTCCCTTTGGCTAGCGGGAGACCACTCCTACGAGCAGTACTTC
v_call: TRBV27
j_call: TRBJ2-7
d_call: TRBD2
clone_size: .

cdr3_aa: CASSAERRHEQYF
cdr3_nt: TGTGCCAGCAGCGCTGAAAGAAGGCACGAGCAGTACTTC
v_call: TRBV4-2
j_call: TRBJ2-7
d_call: .
clone_size: .

cdr3_aa: CASSLMGQKLYEQYF
cdr3_nt: TGTGCCAGCAGCTTAATGGGTCAGAAGCTCTACGAGCAGTACTTC
v_call: TRBV13
j_call: TRBJ2-7
d_call: .
clone_size: .

cdr3_aa: CASSPPSPGLEQYF
cdr3_nt: TGTGCCAGCTCGCCCCCTTCCCCCGGACTCGAGCAGTACTTC
v_call: TRBV18
j_call: TRBJ2-7
d_call: .
clone_size: .

cdr3_aa: CASSLSYTLAGVSNEQFF
cdr3_nt: TGTGCCAGCAGTTTATCCTATACTCTAGCGGGAGTTTCCAATGAGCAGTTCTTC
v_call: TRBV28
j_call: TRBJ2-1
d_call: TRBD2
clone_size: .

cdr3_aa: CASSLLLAGVSAGELFF
cdr3_nt: TGTGCCAGCAGTTTACTTCTAGCGGGAGTGTCCGCCGGGGAGCTGTTTTTT
v_call: TRBV27
j_call: TRBJ2-2
d_call: TRBD2
clone_size: .

cdr3_aa: CASSYSPGGSYEQYF
cdr3_nt: TGTGCCAGCAGTTACTCACCGGGTGGGTCCTACGAGCAGTACTTC
v_call: TRBV6-5
j_call: TRBJ2-7
d_call: .
clone_size: .

cdr3_aa: CASSVAQGKTDYGYTF
cdr3_nt: TGTGCCAGCAGCGTAGCACAGGGGAAGACTGACTATGGCTACACCTTC
v_call: TRBV9
j_call: TRBJ1-2
d_call: TRBD1
clone_size: .

cdr3_aa: CASSGSGEATYEQYF
cdr3_nt: TGTGCCAGCAGTGGCTCGGGGGAAGCGACCTACGAGCAGTACTTC
v_call: TRBV28
j_call: TRBJ2-7
d_call: .
clone_size: .

cdr3_aa: CASSRAGGWTGELFF
cdr3_nt: TGCGCCAGCAGTCGAGCGGGAGGGTGGACCGGGGAGCTGTTTTTT
v_call: TRBV10-1
j_call: TRBJ2-2
d_call: TRBD2
clone_size: .

cdr3_aa: CASSYQQGHQPQHF
cdr3_nt: TGTGCCAGCAGTTACCAACAGGGGCACCAGCCCCAGCATTTT
v_call: TRBV28
j_call: TRBJ1-5
d_call: TRBD1
clone_size: .

cdr3_aa: CASSYSGANTEAFF
cdr3_nt: TGTGCCAGCAGTTACTCCGGGGCTAACACTGAAGCTTTCTTT
v_call: TRBV6-5
j_call: TRBJ1-1
d_call: .
clone_size: .

cdr3_aa: CASSLGFAGGRWDTQYF
cdr3_nt: TGTGCCAGCAGTTTAGGTTTCGCGGGAGGGCGCTGGGATACGCAGTATTTT
v_call: TRBV27
j_call: TRBJ2-3
d_call: TRBD2
clone_size: .

cdr3_aa: CASSPPGVSSYNEQFF
cdr3_nt: TGTGCCAGCTCACCTCCAGGGGTCAGCTCCTACAATGAGCAGTTCTTC
v_call: TRBV18
j_call: TRBJ2-1
d_call: .
clone_size: .

cdr3_aa: CASSLGRGQFSYEQYF
cdr3_nt: TGCGCCAGCAGCTTAGGAAGAGGACAGTTCTCCTACGAGCAGTACTTC
v_call: TRBV5-1
j_call: TRBJ2-7
d_call: .
clone_size: .

cdr3_aa: CSGGGGQAYEQYF
cdr3_nt: TGCAGCGGTGGTGGGGGTCAAGCCTACGAGCAGTACTTC
v_call: TRBV29-1
j_call: TRBJ2-7
d_call: .
clone_size: .

cdr3_aa: CASSFGKGGTYEQYF
cdr3_nt: TGTGCCAGCAGTTTCGGAAAGGGGGGGACCTACGAGCAGTACTTC
v_call: TRBV27
j_call: TRBJ2-7
d_call: .
clone_size: .

cdr3_aa: CASSGGPYSNQPQHF
cdr3_nt: TGTGCCAGTAGCGGGGGCCCTTATAGCAATCAGCCCCAGCATTTT
v_call: TRBV19
j_call: TRBJ1-5
d_call: .
clone_size: once

cdr3_aa: CASSLPGLSYNEQFF
cdr3_nt: TGTGCCAGCAGTTTACCGGGACTGTCTTACAATGAGCAGTTCTTC
v_call: TRBV27
j_call: TRBJ2-1
d_call: .
clone_size: .

cdr3_aa: CASIERQGDSNQPQHF
cdr3_nt: TGTGCCAGCATCGAGAGACAGGGCGATAGCAATCAGCCCCAGCATTTT
v_call: TRBV6-4
j_call: TRBJ1-5
d_call: TRBD1
clone_size: .

cdr3_aa: CASSLAGGDGEQFF
cdr3_nt: TGTGCCAGCAGCTTAGCGGGAGGAGACGGTGAGCAGTTCTTC
v_call: TRBV13
j_call: TRBJ2-1
d_call: TRBD2
clone_size: .

cdr3_aa: CASSGTGNEQYF
cdr3_nt: TGTGCCAGCAGCGGGACAGGGAACGAGCAGTACTTC
v_call: TRBV5-4
j_call: TRBJ2-7
d_call: TRBD1
clone_size: .

cdr3_aa: CASSRTGFSNQPQHF
cdr3_nt: TGTGCCAGCAGTAGAACAGGGTTTAGCAATCAGCCCCAGCATTTT
v_call: TRBV25-1
j_call: TRBJ1-5
d_call: .
clone_size: .

cdr3_aa: CASSQGTGMQREPPGELFF
cdr3_nt: TGCGCCAGCAGTCAGGGGACAGGGATGCAGCGGGAGCCCCCCGGGGAGCTGTTTTTT
v_call: TRBV23-1
j_call: TRBJ2-2
d_call: .
clone_size: .

cdr3_aa: CASSSTIPRREGTDTQYF
cdr3_nt: TGTGCCAGCAGTTCAACAATCCCCAGGCGGGAGGGGACAGATACGCAGTATTTT
v_call: TRBV28
j_call: TRBJ2-3
d_call: TRBD2
clone_size: .

cdr3_aa: CASSNPQGYEQYF
cdr3_nt: TGTGCCAGCAGCAACCCACAGGGTTACGAGCAGTACTTC
v_call: TRBV6-1
j_call: TRBJ2-7
d_call: .
clone_size: .

cdr3_aa: CASSWSGDEQYF
cdr3_nt: TGTGCCAGCAGCTGGTCTGGGGACGAGCAGTACTTC
v_call: TRBV7-8
j_call: TRBJ2-7
d_call: .
clone_size: .

cdr3_aa: CATQGLAGDGEQFF
cdr3_nt: TGTGCCACCCAGGGACTAGCGGGAGACGGTGAGCAGTTCTTC
v_call: TRBV7-9
j_call: TRBJ2-1
d_call: TRBD2
clone_size: .

cdr3_aa: CASMLLRQGDYEQYF
cdr3_nt: TGTGCCAGCATGTTACTGCGACAGGGAGACTACGAGCAGTACTTC
v_call: TRBV27
j_call: TRBJ2-7
d_call: TRBD1
clone_size: .

cdr3_aa: CAIMGLAGTSYEQYF
cdr3_nt: TGTGCCATCATGGGACTAGCGGGAACCTCCTACGAGCAGTACTTC
v_call: TRBV10-3
j_call: TRBJ2-7
d_call: TRBD2
clone_size: .

cdr3_aa: CSVEGGLAGGIPDTQYF
cdr3_nt: TGCAGCGTTGAAGGGGGACTAGCGGGAGGGATCCCAGATACGCAGTATTTT
v_call: TRBV29-1
j_call: TRBJ2-3
d_call: TRBD2
clone_size: .

cdr3_aa: CASSHWGNEQFF
cdr3_nt: TGTGCCAGCAGCCACTGGGGCAATGAGCAGTTCTTC
v_call: TRBV14
j_call: TRBJ2-1
d_call: .
clone_size: .

cdr3_aa: CASRWGTGRQPQHF
cdr3_nt: TGTGCCAGTAGATGGGGGACAGGGAGACAGCCCCAGCATTTT
v_call: TRBV19
j_call: TRBJ1-5
d_call: TRBD1
clone_size: .

cdr3_aa: CASSPRNEQYF
cdr3_nt: TGTGCCAGCAGCCCTCGAAACGAGCAGTACTTC
v_call: TRBV28
j_call: TRBJ2-7
d_call: .
clone_size: once

cdr3_aa: CASSQAGASGSNEQFF
cdr3_nt: TGCGCCAGCAGCCAAGCGGGCGCTAGCGGGAGCAATGAGCAGTTCTTC
v_call: TRBV4-1
j_call: TRBJ2-1
d_call: TRBD2
clone_size: .

cdr3_aa: CASSLSLGPEAFF
cdr3_nt: TGTGCCAGCAGCTTGTCGTTAGGGCCTGAAGCTTTCTTT
v_call: TRBV7-9
j_call: TRBJ1-1
d_call: .
clone_size: .

cdr3_aa: CASRGDYYEQYF
cdr3_nt: TGTGCCAGTAGGGGGGACTACTACGAGCAGTACTTC
v_call: TRBV6-1
j_call: TRBJ2-7
d_call: .
clone_size: .

cdr3_aa: CASSWTGINTEAFF
cdr3_nt: TGTGCCAGCAGCTGGACCGGTATAAACACTGAAGCTTTCTTT
v_call: TRBV5-8
j_call: TRBJ1-1
d_call: .
clone_size: .